This T cell receptor beta chain was captured in a study of radiotherapy plus CTLA-4 blockade in lung cancer. For the study at large: Disease control was present in around a third of patients, and objective responses in approximately 18%.

The CDR3 spans 14 residues. The trim removed 0 bases at V and 7 bases at J, leaving 3 bases unmatched. Germline V gene data show CDR1 as SEHNR and CDR2 as FQNEAQ (reference sequence). Sequencing used immunoSEQ multiplex PCR; TCRdb keeps in-frame clones, though not all of them. The sample lists about 120,000 clones; 75% to 90% were seen once. This sample comprised peripheral blood, obtained from a patient treated with radiotherapy plus ipilimumab. The chain uses TRBV7-9 and TRBJ1-1, with 9 bases fitting TRBD1. The TCR comes from a human donor with non-small cell lung cancer that progressed on radiotherapy plus ipilimumab. The CDR3: CASSLAGQGSEAFF. For the CDR3, the DNA is TGTGCCAGCAGCTTAGCTGGACAGGGGAGTGAAGCTTTCTTT.